This TCR beta chain was captured in a study of long-term antiretroviral therapy in people with HIV. V dropped 0 bases and J dropped 5 bases, with 5 bases sitting between them. CDR3 length: 12 residues. CDR1 is SGDLS and CDR2 is YYNGEE in the germline V gene. The authors ran the immunoSEQ assay, v3.0, at survey level. Here immunoSEQ multiplex PCR was the method, and the copy in TCRdb shows in-frame clones only, minus some. The sample comprises over 30,000 clones, around 97% of which are singletons, and approximately 2% rests with the top ten. The rearrangement links TRBV9 to TRBJ1-1; possibly TRBD1 for D (5 bases). The source was unsorted PBMCs, collected 7.6 years after starting antiretroviral therapy. The sequence was obtained from a man younger than 40 with HIV. This CDR3 is CASSVGGTEAFF. The CDR3, as DNA: TGTGCCAGCAGCGTAGGGGGGACTGAAGCTTTCTTT.